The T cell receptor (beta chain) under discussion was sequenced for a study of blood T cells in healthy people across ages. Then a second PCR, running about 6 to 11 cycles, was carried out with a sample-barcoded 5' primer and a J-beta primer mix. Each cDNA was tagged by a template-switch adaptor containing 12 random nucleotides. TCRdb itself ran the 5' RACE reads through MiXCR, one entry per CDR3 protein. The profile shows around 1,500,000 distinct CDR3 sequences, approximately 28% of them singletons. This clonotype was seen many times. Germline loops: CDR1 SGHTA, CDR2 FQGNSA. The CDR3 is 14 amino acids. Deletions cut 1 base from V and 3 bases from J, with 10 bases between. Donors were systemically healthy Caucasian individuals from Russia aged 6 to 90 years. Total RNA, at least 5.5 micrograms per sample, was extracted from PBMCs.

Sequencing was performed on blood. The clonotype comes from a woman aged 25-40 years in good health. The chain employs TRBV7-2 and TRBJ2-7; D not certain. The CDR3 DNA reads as TGTGCCAGCAGCTTAGACTGGGAATTCTACGAGCAGTACTTC. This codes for CASSLDWEFYEQYF. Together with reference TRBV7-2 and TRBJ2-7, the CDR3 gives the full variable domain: GAGVSQSPSNKVTEKGKDVELRCDPISGHTALYWYRQSLGQGLEFLIYFQGNSAPDKSGLPSDRFSAERTGGSVSTLTIQRTQQEDSAVYLCASSLDWEFYEQYFGPGTRLTVT.